Shown below are 6 T cell receptor beta chains from a single sample sequenced in a study of cytomegalovirus exposure and HLA in healthy donors. Researchers ran the PCR with 60 Vbeta and 13 Jbeta primers. Libraries were prepared by immunoSEQ multiplex PCR; TCRdb keeps only in-frame clonotypes and omits some of them. The data show 95,000 to 150,000 clones, roughly 80% seen once. The specimen was PBMCs. The receptors derive from a man in his late teens or twenties in good health and CMV-seropositive.

This rearrangement joins TRBV19 to TRBJ1-2; D might be TRBD1 (5 bases). Trimming stripped 9 bases from V and 0 bases from J, with 14 bases between. The CDR3 runs 14 residues. Germline V gene lookup returns CDR1 LNHDA and CDR2 SQIVND (reference sequence). The DNA for the CDR3 is TGTGCCAGAACCAGACAGCAATCTAACTATGGCTACACCTTC. Residues: CARTRQQSNYGYTF.

V is TRBV4-1 and J is TRBJ2-1; possible D gene TRBD1, 5 bases. The germline CDR1 and CDR2 sequences are MGHRA and YSYEKL. The ends were cut back, 6 bases at V and 10 bases at J, with 16 bases in the middle. The CDR3 length is 13 residues. In DNA, the CDR3 is TGCGCCAGCAGGAAAAACGCAGGGTTGGAGCAGTTCTTC. Its translation is CASRKNAGLEQFF.

The genes are TRBV2 and TRBJ1-3, with TRBD1 matching 10 bases. This CDR3 is built from 14 residues. The V segment lost 6 bases and the J segment 6 bases; nucleotides outside the gene matches: 5. The germline V gene has CDR1 SNHLY and CDR2 FYNNEI. Here the CDR3 reads CASSPGTGVNTIYF. Written as DNA, the CDR3 is TGTGCCAGCAGCCCCGGGACAGGGGTAAACACCATATATTTT.

This clone was detected only once. The genes are TRBV5-1 and TRBJ2-3; 9 bases match TRBD1. J lost 2 bases, V lost 4 bases, and 17 bases had no gene match. The germline V gene has CDR1 SGHRS and CDR2 YFSETQ. The CDR3 totals 19 residues. DNA for the CDR3: TGCGCCAGCAGCCGTGGGATCTCCAGACAGGGGGGATCCACAGATACGCAGTATTTT. Amino acids: CASSRGISRQGGSTDTQYF.

The chain has TRBV4-3 and TRBJ2-1; 10 nucleotides line up with TRBD2. Germline V gene sequence: CDR1 LGHNA, CDR2 YSLEER. The V gene end was trimmed by 3 bases and the J gene end by 4 bases; junction bases not matched to a gene: 6. This CDR3 region has 16 residues. The CDR3 loop reads CASSQVAGGIYNEQFF. For the CDR3, the DNA is TGCGCCAGCAGCCAGGTAGCGGGGGGAATTTACAATGAGCAGTTCTTC.

V is TRBV5-4 and J is TRBJ1-5, with 7 bases identical to TRBD1. Trimming at V came to 0 bases and at J to 4 bases, leaving 4 bases not matched to a gene. The CDR3 extends over 15 amino acids. Germline V gene sequence: CDR1 SGHNT, CDR2 YYREEE (reference sequence). CDR3 DNA: TGTGCCAGCAGCTTGGCGGGCAGGGGGAATCAGCCCCAGCATTTT. Its translation is CASSLAGRGNQPQHF.